Each of the 13 T cell receptor beta chains below was sequenced from the same sample in a study of T-cell reconstitution after alpha-beta-depleted transplantation in children. During its preparation, the TCRbeta library received unique molecular identifiers. TCRdb re-called the PCR reads with MiXCR, one entry per CDR3 protein. The table includes about 440,000 distinct CDR3 sequences, 43% detected once. The sequencing used PBMCs, collected before TCRalphabeta/CD19-depleted stem cell transplant. The source of these receptors is a girl aged 2-9 years with aplastic anemia, due to receive a stem cell transplant.

The V and J genes are TRBV29-1 and TRBJ1-2; TRBD1 might be the D (5 bases). This CDR3 is 14 amino acids long. V was cut by 3 bases and J by 4 bases, with 15 bases left in between. The germline V gene encodes CDR1 SQVTM and CDR2 ANQGSEA. This CDR3 reads CSVEDGGRVYGYTF. CDR3 in DNA: TGCAGCGTTGAGGATGGGGGGAGGGTCTATGGCTACACCTTC.

The chain recombines TRBV24-1 with TRBJ2-7; D possibly matches TRBD1 or TRBD2 (5 bases each). The V and J ends lost 12 bases and 6 bases respectively, with 32 bases between them. From germline, CDR1 is KGHDR and CDR2 SFDVKD. CDR3 size: 17 residues. The CDR3 bases are TGTGCCCCCCCTATCGGAGTAGGTTGGGACCAGGTGCGCGAGCAGTACTTC. This gives the protein CAPPIGVGWDQVREQYF.

The J gene is TRBJ2-3, the V gene TRBV3-1, with 12 positions matching TRBD2. The CDR3 runs 16 residues. Germline assignment: CDR1 LGHDT and CDR2 YNNKEL (reference sequence). Unmatched junction bases numbered 8, after V lost 4 bases and J lost 6 bases. For the CDR3, the DNA is TGTGCCAGCAGCCCTGCAGGACTAGCGGGGATGGATACGCAGTATTTT. Translated: CASSPAGLAGMDTQYF.

This clonotype occurred many times. The CDR3 bases are TGCGCCAGCAGCTTGCCCGCAGATACGCAGTATTTT. Translated: CASSLPADTQYF. The V call is TRBV5-1, the J call TRBJ2-3; D not certain. V was cut by 1 base and J by 4 bases, with 4 bases left in between. Looked up from germline, CDR1 is SGHRS and CDR2 is YFSETQ. This CDR3 comprises 12 residues.

The V gene is TRBV7-9, the J gene TRBJ2-5, with D tentatively TRBD1 or TRBD2 (5 bases each). The CDR3 has 16 residues. Looked up from germline, CDR1 is SEHNR and CDR2 is FQNEAQ (reference sequence). V gave up 0 bases and J gave up 3 bases, with 14 bases separating them. CDR3 sequence (DNA): TGTGCCAGCAGCTTAGCGCGAGGGACGGCTAAAGAGACCCAGTACTTC. It yields the protein CASSLARGTAKETQYF.

The rearrangement links TRBV11-2 to TRBJ2-7; 14 bases agree with TRBD2. CDR1 SGHAT and CDR2 FQNNGV come from the germline V gene. V lost 8 bases, J lost 4 bases, and 16 bases stayed unmatched. This CDR3 spans 18 amino acids. In DNA form, the CDR3 reads TGTGCCAGCGGAGGGACTAGCGGGAGAACAACGGGGATTTACGAGCAGTACTTC. It translates to CASGGTSGRTTGIYEQYF.

The chain recombines TRBV5-1 with TRBJ2-3; 9 bases fit TRBD2. V lost 3 bases, J lost 4 bases, and 12 bases stayed unmatched. CDR3 length: 17 residues. CDR1 SGHRS and CDR2 YFSETQ come from the germline V gene. The DNA of the CDR3 is TGCGCCAGCAGCTGGGCGGGTCTAGCGGGACTTTCAGATACGCAGTATTTT. It codes for CASSWAGLAGLSDTQYF.

This clonotype was picked up one time. The V gene is TRBV29-1, the J gene TRBJ2-7, with TRBD2 matching over 9 bases. CDR1 is SQVTM and CDR2 is ANQGSEA in the germline V gene. Germline trimming cut 7 bases from V and 2 bases from J; bases unmatched to any gene: 6. This CDR3 comprises 13 residues. CDR3 bases: TGCAGCGCATGGGCTAGCGGGACCTACGAGCAGTACTTC. Amino acid sequence: CSAWASGTYEQYF.

This chain connects TRBV7-7 to TRBJ2-2; the D is unclear. V was clipped by 5 bases and J by 6 bases, with 13 bases between them. The CDR3 has 14 residues. Germline CDR1 SSHAT, CDR2 FNYEAQ (reference sequence). CDR3 sequence (DNA): TGTGCCAGCAGCCCCACATCAAGGTCCGGGGAGCTGTTTTTT. Translated: CASSPTSRSGELFF.

The rearrangement joins TRBV23-1 to TRBJ1-2; no definite D call. TRBV23-1 has ORF status, its function being uncertain. CDR3 length: 16 residues. The V end lost 3 bases, the J end lost 7 bases, and 21 bases lay between the germline ends. The CDR3 protein is CASSHSPKGGVSGYTF. CDR3 DNA: TGCGCCAGCAGTCATTCCCCGAAGGGTGGGGTTTCTGGCTACACCTTC.

This chain joins TRBV29-1 and TRBJ1-2; D ambiguous. The CDR3 length is 13 residues. Trimming removed 0 bases at V and 6 bases at J, with 11 bases between. Germline-derived CDR1 and CDR2 are SQVTM and ANQGSEA. CDR3 in DNA: TGCAGCGTTGAAGATCCGGGCTACGATGGCTACACCTTC. It translates to CSVEDPGYDGYTF.

The chain combines TRBV27 with TRBJ2-7; 16 nucleotides align to TRBD2. The CDR3 totals 17 residues. The trim removed 8 bases at V and 0 bases at J, leaving 7 bases unmatched. Germline V gene sequence: CDR1 MNHEY, CDR2 SMNVEV (reference sequence). Written as DNA, the CDR3 is TGTGCCAGCCCCGGGACTAGCGGGAGGGCGGGCTCCTACGAGCAGTACTTC. Translated, it gives CASPGTSGRAGSYEQYF.

This clonotype was detected only a few times. V is TRBV20-1 and J is TRBJ2-7; 14 bases agree with TRBD2. Germline-derived CDR1 and CDR2 are DFQATT and SNEGSKA (reference sequence). CDR3 length: 17 residues. Trimming took 3 bases from V and 0 from J; bases not matched to a gene: 7. The CDR3 DNA reads as TGCAGTGCTAGTGGGACTAGCGGGAGACCCGGCTCCTACGAGCAGTACTTC. Translated: CSASGTSGRPGSYEQYF.